The entry below describes one T cell receptor (beta chain). As yet, its antigen is unknown. This entry is derived from a study of early T cells in non-severe SARS-CoV-2 infection. For the study at large: Sequencing of bulk RNA from unsorted whole blood was done, without chain pairing.

Study-level findings and limits: Using VDJdb, the matching emphasized anti-spike CD8 responses while missing private and CD4 specificities.

The V gene's germline CDR1 is DFQATT and CDR2 SNEGSKA (reference sequence). CDR3 length: 17 amino acids. V trimming: 8 bases; J trimming: 4 bases; junction bases outside the gene matches: 20. Each cDNA molecule carried a unique molecular identifier. From the 5' RACE reads, TCRdb called clonotypes with MiXCR, one entry per CDR3 protein. This repertoire shows about 90,000 distinct CDR3 sequences, around an eighth found once; its top ten account for over 6.5%. This sequence was found in an adult who was a healthcare worker with PCR-confirmed SARS-CoV-2 infection or an uninfected control (not recorded which). The rearrangement links TRBV20-1 to TRBJ2-3; 8 bases fit TRBD2. Sequenced sample: whole blood. The CDR3 DNA sequence: TGCAGTACTGGCAGGGGATTTTTACGGGAGGGTGCAGATACGCAGTATTTT. This codes for CSTGRGFLREGADTQYF.